These T cell receptor beta chains were read from a single sample in a study of T cell clusters in autoimmune cytopenias. From the multiplex PCR reads, TCRdb lists one entry per CDR3 protein and no DNA. The sample holds thousands of distinct CDR3 sequences. What was sequenced was peripheral blood. The receptors derive from a human donor with an autoimmune cytopenia or autoimmune hepatitis (not recorded which). The CDR3 runs from the conserved cysteine through the conserved F or W. Not all rows give a size; the values are once, few, many and, for expanded clones, a class.

TRBJ2-5,TRBV27,medium-sized,CASSLEGLRTQYF
TRBJ2-5,TRBV18,NA,CASSPRGARQGRETQYF
TRBJ2-7,TRBV20-1,medium-sized,CSASLLHQQYF
TRBJ2-1,TRBV6-1,medium-sized,CASSEGGWWSYNEQFF
TRBJ1-6,TRBV20-1,NA,CSASPERLRPLHF
TRBJ2-1,TRBV19,medium-sized,CASSRLAGGVNEQFF
TRBJ2-7,TRBV11-1,NA,CASSLRGIYEQYF
TRBJ1-2,TRBV20-1,NA,CCVTPGGNGYTF
TRBJ2-2,TRBV15,medium-sized,CATSRKGDTGELFF
TRBJ1-1,TRBV6-5,NA,CASSYYPGTQAFF
TRBJ1-5,TRBV27,NA,CASREGQGAGQPQHF
TRBJ1-4,TRBV28,NA,CATLPSAPTNEKLFF
TRBJ2-2,TRBV14,NA,CASSQDWVLASTGELFF
TRBJ1-5,TRBV6-1,medium-sized,CASSEHLQGQPQHF
TRBJ2-3,TRBV24-1,NA,CATSGPTGGLSTDTQYF
TRBJ2-5,TRBV6-1,medium-sized,CASSEIQGPETQYF
TRBJ2-3,TRBV6-5,medium-sized,CASNQQGEDTQYF
TRBJ2-5,TRBV4-1,NA,CASSQVPGLAVQETQYF
TRBJ1-2,TRBV30,medium-sized,CAWAGQGDYGYTF
TRBJ1-1,TRBV30,medium-sized,CAWSVEQPNTEAFF
TRBJ1-3,TRBV6-1,NA,CASNKQGTATFGNTIYF
TRBJ1-4,TRBV6-5,medium-sized,CASSFGRKGEKLFF
TRBJ2-7,TRBV29-1,medium-sized,CSVIPRGYEQYF
TRBJ2-3,TRBV6-5,NA,CASSYETGSGPSTDTQYF
TRBJ2-7,TRBV12-3/TRBV12-4,NA,CASSSASGSSYEQYF
TRBJ1-5,TRBV6-6,NA,CASSHLVDRGPNQPQHF
TRBJ2-2,TRBV7-6,medium-sized,CASSLGSGGYTGELFF
TRBJ2-3,TRBV10-1,NA,CASSESGRSTQYF